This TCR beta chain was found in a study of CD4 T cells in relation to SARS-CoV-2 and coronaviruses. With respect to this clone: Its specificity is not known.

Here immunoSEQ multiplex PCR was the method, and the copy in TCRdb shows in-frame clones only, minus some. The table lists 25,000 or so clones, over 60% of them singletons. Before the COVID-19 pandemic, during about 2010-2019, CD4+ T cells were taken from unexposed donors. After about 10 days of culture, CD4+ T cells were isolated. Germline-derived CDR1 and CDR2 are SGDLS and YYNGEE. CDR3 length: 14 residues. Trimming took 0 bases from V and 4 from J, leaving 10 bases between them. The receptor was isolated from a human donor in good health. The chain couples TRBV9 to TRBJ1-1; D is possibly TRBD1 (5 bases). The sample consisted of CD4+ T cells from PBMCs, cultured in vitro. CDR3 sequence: CASSVATASTEAFF. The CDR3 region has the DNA TGTGCCAGCAGCGTAGCGACAGCTTCCACTGAAGCTTTCTTT.